There are a few counts of the clone carrying this T cell receptor (beta chain). Antigen unknown. Germline assignment: CDR1 MNHEY and CDR2 SVGAGI. This CDR3 contains 16 residues. The V segment lost 3 bases and the J segment 3 bases; nucleotides outside the gene matches: 9. This entry is derived from a study of blood T cells in healthy people across ages. Study overall: Template switching caught about one barcoded beta molecule for each two T cells.

The authors ran a second PCR of about 7 to 12 cycles using a sample-barcoded 5' primer and a J-beta primer mix. Via MiXCR, TCRdb re-called the 5' RACE reads, giving one row per CDR3 protein. The table has 1.5 million to 2 million distinct CDR3 sequences, 28% seen once. Findings and caveats of the study: Unknown donor CMV status possibly confounded expanded clonotype changes. Per-million-T-cell TCR beta diversity fell roughly linearly with age. The percentage of naive T cells correlated strongly with TCR beta diversity.

The chain uses TRBV6-5 and TRBJ2-3; 7 bases line up with TRBD2. The material sequenced was blood. This TCR came from a woman in her thirties in good health. The CDR3 coding sequence is TGTGCCAGCAGTTATAGACTAGCCACTAATACAGATACGCAGTATTTT. Translation: CASSYRLATNTDTQYF.